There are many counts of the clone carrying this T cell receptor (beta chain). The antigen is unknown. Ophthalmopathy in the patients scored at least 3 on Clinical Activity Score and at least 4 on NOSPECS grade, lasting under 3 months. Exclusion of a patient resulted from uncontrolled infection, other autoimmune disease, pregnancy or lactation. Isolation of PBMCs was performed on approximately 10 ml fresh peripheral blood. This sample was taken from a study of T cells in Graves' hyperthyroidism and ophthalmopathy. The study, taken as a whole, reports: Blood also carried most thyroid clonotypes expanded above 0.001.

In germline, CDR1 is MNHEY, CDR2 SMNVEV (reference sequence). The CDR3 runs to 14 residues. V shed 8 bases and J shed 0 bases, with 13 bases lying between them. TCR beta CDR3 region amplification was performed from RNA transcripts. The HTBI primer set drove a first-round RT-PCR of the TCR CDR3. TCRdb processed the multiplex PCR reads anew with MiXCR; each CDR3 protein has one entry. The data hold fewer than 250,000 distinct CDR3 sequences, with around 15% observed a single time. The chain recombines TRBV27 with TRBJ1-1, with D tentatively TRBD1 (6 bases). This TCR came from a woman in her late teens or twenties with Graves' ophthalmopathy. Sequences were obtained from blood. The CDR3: CASRYRQVNTEAFF. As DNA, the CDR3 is TGTGCCAGCCGCTACAGACAGGTGAACACTGAAGCTTTCTTT.